Presented here are 6 T cell receptor beta chains from one specimen sequenced in a study of CD8 T cells in ankylosing spondylitis. TCRdb itself ran the 5' RACE reads through MiXCR, one entry per CDR3 protein. Among hundreds of thousands of distinct CDR3 sequences listed, about 10% were seen once. Input material: blood, either unsorted or a sorted T cell fraction (not recorded which). The receptors derive from a male donor with ankylosing spondylitis or in good health (not recorded which).

This rearrangement joins TRBV20-1 to TRBJ2-3; D possibly corresponds to TRBD2 (5 bases). Between the trimmed V and J ends, which lost 3 bases and 6 bases, there was a span of 13 bases. The CDR3 length is 13 residues. Germline V gives CDR1 DFQATT, CDR2 SNEGSKA (reference sequence). CDR3 sequence reads: CSASSGAPDTQYF. CDR3 sequence (DNA): TGCAGTGCTAGCAGCGGAGCACCCGATACGCAGTATTTT.

There are many counts of this clonotype. V and J are TRBV12-3 or TRBV12-4 and TRBJ2-7; no clear D. Trimming pared 5 bases from V and 0 bases from J, leaving 14 bases between. This CDR3 is 15 amino acids long. CDR3 sequence (DNA): TGTGCCAGCAGTCCTCCGGGCCCAAGCTCCTACGAGCAGTACTTC. It specifies CASSPPGPSSYEQYF.

V and J are TRBV2 and TRBJ1-3; D possibly corresponds to TRBD1 (6 bases). Trimming stripped 4 bases from V and 5 bases from J, with 12 bases between. From germline, CDR1 is SNHLY and CDR2 FYNNEI. The CDR3 has 14 residues. The CDR3 nucleotides are TGTGCCAGCAGTGGTCCGGGGGCAAGAAACACCATATATTTT. Translating gives CASSGPGARNTIYF.

This clonotype was counted only a few times. V and J are TRBV18 and TRBJ2-5; the D is unclear. V shed 3 bases and J shed 2 bases, with 7 bases lying between them. The germline gives CDR1 KGHSH, CDR2 LQKENI. The CDR3 is 13 amino acids. The CDR3 reads CASSPRRQETQYF. CDR3 nucleotides: TGTGCCAGCTCACCTCGCAGACAAGAGACCCAGTACTTC.

This clonotype appeared many times. The chain carries TRBV12-3 or TRBV12-4 and TRBJ2-1, with D uncertain. Trimming left V 2 bases short and J 9 bases short, with 11 bases between. The CDR3 spans 13 residues. The CDR3 sequence is CASSLNPLVEQFF. CDR3 nucleotides: TGTGCCAGCAGTTTAAACCCCCTAGTTGAGCAGTTCTTC.

At least ten counts were recorded for this clonotype. V gene TRBV7-2 combines with J gene TRBJ1-1; TRBD1 is a possible D gene (6 bases). V shed 3 bases and J shed 8 bases, with 16 bases lying between them. The CDR3 consists of 14 residues. Germline CDR1 SGHTA, CDR2 FQGNSA. The CDR3 DNA reads TGTGCCAGCAGCTTGACGGGGGGGGGCAGCGAAGCTTTCTTT. Translation gives CASSLTGGGSEAFF.